This TCR beta chain derives from a study of patients and donors after allogeneic stem cell transplantation. The CDR3 totals 13 residues. The germline V gene encodes CDR1 SQVTM and CDR2 ANQGSEA. V was shortened by 5 bases and J by 0 bases, with 9 bases between the two germline ends. TCRdb re-derived calls from the RT-PCR reads in MiXCR, one entry per CDR3 protein. The sample yields about a million distinct CDR3 sequences, roughly 17% seen once. This clonotype was picked up a small number of times. The genes are TRBV29-1 and TRBJ2-3; either TRBD1 or TRBD2 may supply D (5 bases each). Sequencing input: blood, either unsorted or a sorted T cell fraction (not recorded which). The receptor was isolated from a human donor who was either an allogeneic HSCT recipient or a stem cell or donor lymphocyte infusion donor (not recorded which). It is not recorded whose cells these are; they may come from a transplant donor. The CDR3 nucleotides are TGCAGCGTTCGGGACCTTAGCACAGATACGCAGTATTTT. This encodes CSVRDLSTDTQYF.